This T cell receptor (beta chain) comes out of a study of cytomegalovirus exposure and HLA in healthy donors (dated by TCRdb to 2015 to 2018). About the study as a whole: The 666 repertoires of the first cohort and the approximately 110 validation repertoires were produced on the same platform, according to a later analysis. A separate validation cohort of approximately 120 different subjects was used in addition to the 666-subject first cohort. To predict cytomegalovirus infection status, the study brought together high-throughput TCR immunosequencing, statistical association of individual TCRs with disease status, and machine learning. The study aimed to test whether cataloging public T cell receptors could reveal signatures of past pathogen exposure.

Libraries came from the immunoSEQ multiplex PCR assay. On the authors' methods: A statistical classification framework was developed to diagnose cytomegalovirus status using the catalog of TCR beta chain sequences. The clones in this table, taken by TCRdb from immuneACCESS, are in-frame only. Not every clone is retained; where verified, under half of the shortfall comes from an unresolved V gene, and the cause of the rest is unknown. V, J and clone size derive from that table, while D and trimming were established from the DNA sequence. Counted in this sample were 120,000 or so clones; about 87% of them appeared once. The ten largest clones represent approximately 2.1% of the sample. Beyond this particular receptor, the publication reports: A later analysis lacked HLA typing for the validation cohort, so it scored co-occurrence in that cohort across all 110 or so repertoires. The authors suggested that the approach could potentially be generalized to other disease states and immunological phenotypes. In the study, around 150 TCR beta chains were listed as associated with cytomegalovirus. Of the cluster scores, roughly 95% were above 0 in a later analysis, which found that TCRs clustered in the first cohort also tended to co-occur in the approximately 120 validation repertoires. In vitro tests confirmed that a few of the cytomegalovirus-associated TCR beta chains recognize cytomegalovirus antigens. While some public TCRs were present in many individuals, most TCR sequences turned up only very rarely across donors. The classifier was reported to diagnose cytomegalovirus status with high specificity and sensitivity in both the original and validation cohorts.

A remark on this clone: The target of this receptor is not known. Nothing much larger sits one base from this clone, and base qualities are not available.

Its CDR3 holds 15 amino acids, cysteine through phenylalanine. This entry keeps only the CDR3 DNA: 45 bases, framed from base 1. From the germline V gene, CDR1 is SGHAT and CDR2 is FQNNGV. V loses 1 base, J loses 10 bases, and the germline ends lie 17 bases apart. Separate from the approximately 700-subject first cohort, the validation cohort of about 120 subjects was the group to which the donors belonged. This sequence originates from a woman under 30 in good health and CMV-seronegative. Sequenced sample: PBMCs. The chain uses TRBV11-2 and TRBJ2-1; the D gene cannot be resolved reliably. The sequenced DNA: TGTGCCAGCAGCTTAGGATTCGGCGGCCAGTGGGAGCAGTTCTTC. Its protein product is CASSLGFGGQWEQFF.